The text below deals with one T cell receptor beta chain. Its antigen is unknown. Samples came from axillary lymph nodes draining the breast cancer. TCRdb used MiXCR to reprocess the multiplex PCR reads, holding one entry per CDR3 protein. The table lists about 140,000 distinct CDR3 sequences, approximately 30% of them singletons. The data originate from a study of breast tumors, draining lymph nodes, adjacent tissues. The germline V gene has CDR1 LNHDA and CDR2 SQIVND (reference sequence). The CDR3 is 13 amino acids. Trimming took 9 bases from V and 0 from J, leaving 11 bases between them. Study results and caveats: Findings are consistent with lymph node origin and intratumoral expansion of most tumor T cells. The lymph node origin of tumor T cells was framed as consistent with a hypothesis, not demonstrated. Luminal-like breast cancer showed significantly greater tumor-nontumor repertoire similarity than basal-like breast cancer did. Tumor repertoires ranked between lymph nodes and nontumor tissue in diversity, with V and J gene preferences.

The V and J genes are TRBV19 and TRBJ1-1, with D unresolved. The sequencing input was axillary lymph node tissue. The sequence came from a female donor with breast cancer. Some clones in this sample may be carry-over from other donors' samples. CDR3 region: CASIGSVNTEAFF. CDR3 DNA: TGTGCCAGCATTGGGTCGGTGAACACTGAAGCTTTCTTT.